The subject of this entry is one T cell receptor beta chain. Its matching antigen is unknown. PCR was performed using 60 Vbeta and 13 Jbeta primers. Only in-frame clones appear in the TCRdb table, and some are missing; sequencing was by immunoSEQ multiplex PCR. Of roughly 120,000 clones in the sample, about 81% are singletons; the top ten hold about 1%. Healthy bone marrow donors made up the cohort. These data belong to a study of cytomegalovirus exposure and HLA in healthy donors. Study-wide points: V- and J-gene trimming of TCR beta was linked (in a later analysis) to a missense DCLRE1C variant.

The sequence was obtained from a woman aged 25 to 45 in good health and CMV-seronegative. Sample: PBMCs.

The CDR3 DNA follows: TGTGCCAGCAGTGAAGCGCCGGGGGGCCCCTACGAGCAGTACTTC. It encodes CASSEAPGGPYEQYF. The chain combines TRBV6-1 with TRBJ2-7; tentative D call: TRBD2 (7 bases). With 0 bases removed from V and 2 bases from J, the gap between germline ends came to 11 bases. The CDR3 sequence is 15 residues long. Germline CDR1 MNHNS, CDR2 SASEGT.